This entry concerns a single T cell receptor beta chain. The table came from immunoSEQ multiplex PCR; TCRdb's copy has only in-frame clones and leaves some out. The sample shows about 38,000 clones, around 89% of them seen only once. This record comes from a study of T cell changes during pregnancy in multiple sclerosis. Trimming pared 2 bases from V and 0 bases from J, leaving 4 bases between. This CDR3 spans 13 amino acids. CDR1 SNHLY and CDR2 FYNNEI come from the germline V gene. The sample consisted of CD8+ T cells from peripheral blood mononuclear cells, taken in the third trimester of pregnancy. This chain joins TRBV2 and TRBJ2-5; D call uncertain. This TCR derives from a female donor with multiple sclerosis, enrolled in a pregnancy study. The CDR3 nucleotides are TGTGCCAGCAGTGAACGGGACCAAGAGACCCAGTACTTC. As protein: CASSERDQETQYF.